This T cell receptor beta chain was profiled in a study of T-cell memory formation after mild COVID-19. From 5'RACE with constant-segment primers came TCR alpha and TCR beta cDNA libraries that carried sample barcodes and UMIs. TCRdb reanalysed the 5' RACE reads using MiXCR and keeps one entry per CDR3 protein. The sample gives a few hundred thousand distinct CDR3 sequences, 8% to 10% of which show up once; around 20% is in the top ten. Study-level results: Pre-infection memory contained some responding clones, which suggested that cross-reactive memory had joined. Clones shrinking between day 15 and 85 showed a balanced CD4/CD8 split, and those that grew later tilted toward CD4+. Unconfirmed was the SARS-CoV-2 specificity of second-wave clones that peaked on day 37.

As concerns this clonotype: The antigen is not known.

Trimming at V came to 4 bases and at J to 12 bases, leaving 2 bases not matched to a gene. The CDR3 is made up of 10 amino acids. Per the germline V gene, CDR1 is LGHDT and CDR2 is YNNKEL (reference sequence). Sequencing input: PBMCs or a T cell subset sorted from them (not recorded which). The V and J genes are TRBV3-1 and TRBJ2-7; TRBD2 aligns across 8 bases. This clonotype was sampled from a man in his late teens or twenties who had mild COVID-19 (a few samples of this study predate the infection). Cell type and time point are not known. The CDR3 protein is CASSPRGAYV. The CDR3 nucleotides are TGTGCCAGCAGCCCGCGGGGGGCGTACGTC.